The 29 T cell receptor beta chains below all came from one sample that was sequenced in a study of regulatory T cells in long-lasting Graves disease (dated by TCRdb to 2020 to 2023). Reading the label with the study, this specimen's time point is: persistent/refractory GD, antithyroid drugs over 5 years with positive TRAb. For both TCR sequencing and RNA sequencing, RNA was extracted from PBMCs in TRIzol. Receptors were amplified or captured by multiplex PCR. Data came from an Illumina HiSeq 4000. iRepertoire HTBI primers and Arm-PCR amplification of CDR3 regions were used to construct TCR beta libraries. TCRdb's own reprocessing of the public reads used fastp at Q25 and MiXCR and kept productive beta chains. Rows merge per CDR3 protein into single entries with the most common DNA and genes. The sample yields roughly 400,000 distinct CDR3 sequences; about 21% were counted once. Roughly an eighth of the sample is in the top ten clones.

This specimen was peripheral blood mononuclear cells (PBMCs), taken when the disease was refractory, from a patient treated with antithyroid drugs. These receptors originate from a female donor with Graves disease.

The chain has TRBV28 and TRBJ2-7; 7 nucleotides line up with TRBD1. This CDR3 region has 15 residues. The V gene's germline CDR1 is MDHEN and CDR2 SYDVKM. With 6 bases clipped from V and 0 bases from J, the junction kept 8 bases outside the gene matches. The CDR3 spells CASSPGTAASYEQYF. CDR3 sequence (DNA): TGTGCCAGCAGCCCCGGGACAGCTGCCTCCTACGAGCAGTACTTC. The full variable domain, rest sourced from reference TRBV28 and TRBJ2-7, is DVKVTQSSRYLVKRTGEKVFLECVQDMDHENMFWYRQDPGLGLRLIYFSYDVKMKEKGDIPEGYSVSREKKERFSLILESASTNQTSMYLCASSPGTAASYEQYFGPGTRLTVT.

This clonotype has a handful of counts. The rearrangement uses TRBV28 and TRBJ2-7, with D unresolved. The germline V gene encodes CDR1 MDHEN and CDR2 SYDVKM. This CDR3 is 15 amino acids long. V dropped 1 base and J dropped 0 bases, with 10 bases sitting between them. CDR3 protein: CASSLSGIYSYEQYF. In DNA form, the CDR3 reads TGTGCCAGCAGTTTATCCGGAATATACTCCTACGAGCAGTACTTC.

This clonotype showed up just a few times. The chain couples TRBV6-1 to TRBJ2-6; the D call may be TRBD1 or TRBD2 (6 bases each). Germline CDR1 is MNHNS and CDR2 is SASEGT. V was clipped by 7 bases and J by 2 bases, with 18 bases between them. The CDR3 runs 17 residues. The CDR3 nucleotides read TGTGCCAGCATCCAAGGGTGGGGGGCGCCTGGGGCCAACGTCCTGACTTTC. Encoded protein: CASIQGWGAPGANVLTF.

At least ten counts were recorded for this clonotype. The rearrangement links TRBV6-1 to TRBJ1-2; unclear D gene. This CDR3 has 13 residues. The germline V gene has CDR1 MNHNS and CDR2 SASEGT. With 4 bases removed from V and 3 bases from J, the gap between germline ends came to 9 bases. The CDR3 here is CASSATVDYGYTF. CDR3 nucleotide sequence: TGTGCCAGCAGTGCTACAGTCGACTATGGCTACACCTTC.

This clonotype was counted at least ten times. The chain is built from TRBV11-2 and TRBJ2-7, with TRBD1 matching 8 bases. CDR1 and CDR2 from the germline V gene are SGHAT and FQNNGV. The CDR3 consists of 14 residues. The V gene end was trimmed by 6 bases and the J gene end by 2 bases; junction bases not matched to a gene: 6. The CDR3 DNA sequence: TGTGCCAGCAGTCAAGGACAGGGCGCCTACGAGCAGTACTTC. Its protein is CASSQGQGAYEQYF.

The chain combines TRBV20-1 with TRBJ2-3; TRBD1 might be the D (6 bases). The CDR3 extends over 17 amino acids. Trimming took 0 bases from V and 1 from J, leaving 17 bases between them. Germline CDR1 reads DFQATT; CDR2 reads SNEGSKA (reference sequence). The CDR3 DNA sequence: TGCAGTGCTAGAGATCTTAGGGGGAGAGGGGGCACAGATACGCAGTATTTT. Translated, it gives CSARDLRGRGGTDTQYF.

There are many counts of this clonotype. V is TRBV10-1 and J is TRBJ1-1, with 11 bases matching TRBD1. Germline-derived CDR1 and CDR2 are WNHNN and SYGVQD (reference sequence). This CDR3 is built from 15 residues. Losses at the gene ends were 2 bases for V and 4 bases for J; bases not matched to a gene: 3. CDR3 region: CASSERTGGFTEAFF. In nucleotides, the CDR3 is TGCGCCAGCAGTGAGCGGACAGGGGGCTTCACTGAAGCTTTCTTT.

This clonotype was counted a few times. The rearrangement links TRBV5-1 to TRBJ2-1; 9 bases line up with TRBD1. CDR3 length: 15 residues. Germline CDR1 is SGHRS and CDR2 is YFSETQ. Losses at the gene ends were 3 bases for V and 3 bases for J; bases not matched to a gene: 4. The CDR3 sequence: CASSYPGQGYNEQFF. CDR3 nucleotides: TGCGCCAGCAGCTACCCGGGACAGGGCTACAATGAGCAGTTCTTC. Full variable domain (rest looked up from reference TRBV5-1 and TRBJ2-1): KAGVTQTPRYLIKTRGQQVTLSCSPISGHRSVSWYQQTPGQGLQFLFEYFSETQRNKGNFPGRFSGRQFSNSRSEMNVSTLELGDSALYLCASSYPGQGYNEQFFGPGTRLTVL.

This clonotype was counted many times. The chain links TRBV28 to TRBJ2-2; maybe TRBD2 (7 bases). The CDR3 sequence is 14 residues long. V lost 8 bases to trimming and J lost 6 bases, with 16 bases between them. Germline V gene lookup returns CDR1 MDHEN and CDR2 SYDVKM. In DNA, the CDR3 is TGTGCCAGCCACCTAGGGGGGGCCCCCGGGGAGCTGTTTTTT. Translating it yields CASHLGGAPGELFF.

The CDR3 DNA follows: TGTGCCAGCAGTGAAGCCGCGCCCCGCTCTGGAAACACCATATATTTT. Its translation is CASSEAAPRSGNTIYF. This chain uses TRBV6-1 with TRBJ1-3; D remains ambiguous. Germline assignment: CDR1 MNHNS and CDR2 SASEGT. This CDR3 contains 16 residues. Trimming shortened V by 0 bases and J by 0 bases, and 9 bases separated the two germline ends.

This clonotype has more than one count but fewer than ten. The V gene is TRBV7-9, the J gene TRBJ1-2; D gene uncertain. V gave up 1 base and J gave up 5 bases, with 11 bases separating them. CDR3 length: 14 amino acids. Germline V CDR1 and CDR2: SEHNR, FQNEAQ (reference sequence). CDR3 nucleotide sequence: TGTGCCAGCAGCTTAGGCGGGCAGGAATATGGCTACACCTTC. Translation gives CASSLGGQEYGYTF.

This clonotype was observed many times. CDR3 coding DNA: TGTGCCAGTCGGCGGGACAGGGGGCATCCGACCACTGAAGCTTTCTTT. This sequence encodes CASRRDRGHPTTEAFF. V is TRBV19 and J is TRBJ1-1; 12 bases align to TRBD1. Trimming cost V 8 bases and J 4 bases; bases outside gene matches: 11. The CDR3 spans 16 residues. Looked up from germline, CDR1 is LNHDA and CDR2 is SQIVND (reference sequence).

Comment on this clonotype: A much larger clone sits a single nucleotide away, making a read error possible. This chain connects TRBV5-5 to TRBJ1-2, with 7 bases fitting TRBD1. The CDR3 has 16 residues. In germline, CDR1 is SGHKS, CDR2 YYEKEE (reference sequence). The CDR3 DNA is TGTGCCAGCAGCCCTGAGTACGTGCAGGGGGGCTATGGCTGCACCTTC. As protein: CASSPEYVQGGYGCTF.

This clonotype has a count of ten or more. This chain uses TRBV2 with TRBJ1-1; no clear D. CDR3 length equals 12 residues. The ends were cut back, 8 bases at V and 3 bases at J, with 10 bases in the middle. CDR1 and CDR2 (germline): SNHLY, FYNNEI. CDR3 coding DNA: TGTGCCAGCCGACGGGAGGACACTGAAGCTTTCTTT. Its protein product is CASRREDTEAFF.

This clonotype was seen repeatedly, ten times or more. This rearrangement joins TRBV20-1 to TRBJ2-7; 7 positions agree with TRBD1. Germline values: CDR1 DFQATT, CDR2 SNEGSKA (reference sequence). The J segment lost 0 bases and the V segment lost 0 bases, leaving 8 bases of the junction unmatched. The CDR3 runs 16 residues. The CDR3 is CSARDLSGDSSYEQYF. CDR3 sequence (DNA): TGCAGTGCTAGAGATCTATCCGGGGACAGCTCCTACGAGCAGTACTTC.

J is TRBJ2-3 and V is TRBV28; TRBD2 matches 10 bases. The ends lost 5 bases at V and 5 bases at J; junction bases unmatched: 13. The CDR3 is made up of 17 amino acids. From germline, CDR1 is MDHEN and CDR2 SYDVKM. The CDR3 DNA follows: TGTGCCAGCAGTCGGTTTGGGACTAGCGATTTAAAAGATACGCAGTATTTT. It is translated as CASSRFGTSDLKDTQYF.

This clonotype was detected only a few times. This sequence joins TRBV7-2 and TRBJ2-3, with D perhaps TRBD1 (7 bases). V lost 3 bases to trimming and J lost 6 bases, with 16 bases between them. The CDR3 extends over 15 amino acids. Germline V gene data show CDR1 as SGHTA and CDR2 as FQGNSA. CDR3 in amino acids: CASSFGGGFSDTQYF. The CDR3 region has the DNA TGTGCCAGCAGCTTTGGAGGGGGCTTTTCGGATACGCAGTATTTT.

There are many counts of this clonotype. V and J are TRBV18 and TRBJ1-2; D remains unclear. Germline CDR1 and CDR2: KGHSH and LQKENI. Trimming cost V 4 bases and J 2 bases, with 8 bases left between them. This CDR3 spans 13 amino acids. The CDR3 nucleotides read TGTGCCAGCTCACTTCAGGCGAACTATGGCTACACCTTC. This translates into CASSLQANYGYTF.

The chain carries TRBV19 and TRBJ2-1, with 9 bases fitting TRBD1. There are 17 residues in the CDR3. After removal of 3 bases from V and 8 bases from J, the junction contained 14 bases not matched to a gene. The germline CDR1 and CDR2 sequences are LNHDA and SQIVND (reference sequence). CDR3 sequence reads: CASSIIFGTGYSDEQFF. CDR3 nucleotides: TGTGCCAGTAGTATTATTTTCGGGACAGGGTATAGCGATGAGCAGTTCTTC.

This clonotype came up many times. The chain joins TRBV2 to TRBJ2-7, with 10 bases that match TRBD2. The junction had 9 bases not matched to a gene; V was cut back by 7 bases and J by 0 bases. This CDR3 contains 16 residues. The germline gives CDR1 SNHLY, CDR2 FYNNEI. CDR3 bases: TGTGCCAGCACCGAGTCGTCTAGCGGGAGCTCCTACGAGCAGTACTTC. Protein: CASTESSSGSSYEQYF. The full variable domain, its missing parts supplied by reference TRBV2 and TRBJ2-7, is EPEVTQTPSHQVTQMGQEVILRCVPISNHLYFYWYRQILGQKVEFLVSFYNNEISEKSEIFDDQFSVERPDGSNFTLKIRSTKLEDSAMYFCASTESSSGSSYEQYFGPGTRLTVT.

CDR3 nucleotides: TGTGCCAGCAGTTTTGTAGCGGGAGTTGACGAGCAGTACTTC. The encoded protein is CASSFVAGVDEQYF. The chain uses TRBV27 and TRBJ2-7; 9 nucleotides align to TRBD2. With V trimmed by 3 bases and J by 5 bases, 5 bases remained unmatched. The CDR3 has 14 amino acids. Germline CDR1 is MNHEY and CDR2 is SMNVEV (reference sequence).

This sequence joins TRBV15 and TRBJ2-2; D gene ambiguous. V was clipped by 1 base and J by 4 bases, with 10 bases between them. In germline, CDR1 is LNHNV, CDR2 YYDKDF (reference sequence). The CDR3 covers 15 residues. This CDR3 reads CATSRAQRLTGELFF. The CDR3 DNA sequence: TGTGCCACCAGCAGAGCCCAGCGTCTCACCGGGGAGCTGTTTTTT.

Only a few counts were recorded for this clonotype. This chain uses TRBV5-4 with TRBJ2-1; 9 bases map to TRBD2. V gave up 4 bases and J gave up 0 bases; unmatched junction bases: 5. This CDR3 comprises 16 residues. Germline assignment: CDR1 SGHNT and CDR2 YYREEE (reference sequence). The DNA of the CDR3 is TGTGCCAGCAGCAATAGCGGGAGACTCTCCTACAATGAGCAGTTCTTC. Translated, it gives CASSNSGRLSYNEQFF.

The chain carries TRBV28 and TRBJ2-3; D is perhaps TRBD2 (6 bases). Germline CDR1 and CDR2: MDHEN and SYDVKM. The CDR3 is made up of 16 amino acids. Trimming took off 6 bases at V and 5 bases at J, with 21 bases between the two ends. The CDR3 is CASSLGLGGWVDTQYF. Written as DNA, the CDR3 is TGTGCCAGCAGCCTAGGGTTGGGGGGATGGGTAGATACGCAGTATTTT.

The chain recombines TRBV6-1 with TRBJ2-7; TRBD2 is a possible D gene (6 bases). The CDR3 consists of 17 residues. Germline assignment: CDR1 MNHNS and CDR2 SASEGT. V shed 6 bases and J shed 1 base, with 22 bases lying between them. In DNA form, the CDR3 reads TGTGCCAGCAGACCCGGGGAGGCCAACCTAGGTTCCTACGAGCAGTACTTC. This encodes CASRPGEANLGSYEQYF.

In this sample, this clonotype turned up many times. V gene TRBV28 combines with J gene TRBJ2-6, with a tentative D call TRBD2 (5 bases). The ends were cut back, 5 bases at V and 2 bases at J, with 13 bases in the middle. There are 16 residues in the CDR3. The germline CDR1 and CDR2 sequences are MDHEN and SYDVKM. The chain's CDR3 is CASSPSGRPGANVLTF. The CDR3 bases are TGTGCCAGCAGTCCCTCTGGGAGACCTGGGGCCAACGTCCTGACTTTC. The full variable domain, rest sourced from reference TRBV28 and TRBJ2-6, is DVKVTQSSRYLVKRTGEKVFLECVQDMDHENMFWYRQDPGLGLRLIYFSYDVKMKEKGDIPEGYSVSREKKERFSLILESASTNQTSMYLCASSPSGRPGANVLTFGAGSRLTVL.

The chain joins TRBV5-1 to TRBJ2-3; 9 bases are shared with TRBD2. J gave up 4 bases and V 0 bases, and 3 bases lay outside the gene matches. Germline V lookup: CDR1 SGHRS, CDR2 YFSETQ. The CDR3 runs to 15 residues. CDR3 residues: CASSLVAGDADTQYF. The DNA of the CDR3 is TGCGCCAGCAGCTTGGTAGCGGGAGACGCAGATACGCAGTATTTT.

Comments on this clonotype: This is likely a read error, given that the CDR3 carries no conserved phenylalanine or tryptophan at its end. This chain links TRBV9 with TRBJ2-7, with 9 positions matching TRBD1. CDR1 is SGDLS and CDR2 is YYNGEE in the germline V gene. This CDR3 spans 14 amino acids. The junction had 6 bases not matched to a gene; V was cut back by 3 bases and J by 5 bases. The CDR3 loop reads CASSAGQGNDEQYL. Written as DNA, the CDR3 is TGTGCCAGCAGCGCGGGACAGGGTAATGACGAGCAGTACCTC.

The chain recombines TRBV7-9 with TRBJ2-5; possibly TRBD1 for D (5 bases). The CDR3 consists of 15 residues. Germline CDR1 is SEHNR and CDR2 is FQNEAQ (reference sequence). V gave up 2 bases and J gave up 5 bases, with 15 bases separating them. CDR3 residues: CASSLSWTTIETQYF. CDR3 coding DNA: TGTGCCAGCAGCTTATCCTGGACAACCATCGAGACCCAGTACTTC. Complete variable domain (other parts from reference TRBV7-9 and TRBJ2-5): DTGVSQNPRHKITKRGQNVTFRCDPISEHNRLYWYRQTLGQGPEFLTYFQNEAQLEKSRLLSDRFSAERPKGSFSTLEIQRTEQGDSAMYLCASSLSWTTIETQYFGPGTRLLVL.